The clone carrying this TCR beta chain is categorized as medium-sized (0.01 to 0.1%). This entry is derived from a study of molecular identifiers for immune sequencing clone quantification. The V end was cut by 2 bases, the J end by 4 bases, with 19 bases between. Germline CDR1 SGHRS, CDR2 YFSETQ. The CDR3 runs to 16 residues. TCRdb itself ran the PCR reads through MiXCR, one entry per CDR3 protein. The top ten hold 6.5% to 7.5% of the sample, which has thousands of distinct CDR3 sequences, about 30% seen once. The sequenced sample consisted of naive CD8+ T cells from blood, with Jurkat cell RNA spiked in. Subset: FACS-sorted CD8+CD4-CCR7+CD45RA+ naive T cells. This rearrangement joins TRBV5-1 to TRBJ2-7; no firm D call. The source of this sequence is a human donor in good health. Some libraries in this study had Jurkat cell RNA spiked in. CDR3 nucleotides: TGCGCCAGCAGCTTCAGACCGGAGAGTGAACTTTACGAGCAGTACTTC. Translated, it gives CASSFRPESELYEQYF.